This note documents a single T cell receptor beta chain sequence. This sample is drawn from a study of blood T cell repertoires in COVID-19. Study-level background: T cells, B-cell-depleted T cells, or PBMCs provided the cDNA or gDNA that served as material.

Per the authors' pipeline: From reference gene primer amplification, estimates of nucleated cell counts were derived. The method was immunoSEQ multiplex PCR; TCRdb's version includes in-frame clones alone and lacks a portion of them. That table is the source of V, J and clone size, and D and trimming were worked out from the DNA. The table shows 100,000 to 150,000 clones, with 70% to 90% occurring only once. The receptor's source is a woman in her fifties or sixties who had recovered from COVID-19. Sequenced input: PBMCs or T cells enriched from blood (not recorded which).

This CDR3 reads CAWSPGNTIYF. CDR3 sequence (DNA): TGTGCCTGGAGTCCAGGAAACACCATATATTTT. The chain recombines TRBV30 with TRBJ1-3; D is undetermined. V lost 2 bases to trimming and J lost 4 bases, with 3 bases between them. CDR1 and CDR2 (germline): GTSNPN, SVGIG (reference sequence). CDR3 length: 11 amino acids. Filled out from reference TRBV30 and TRBJ1-3, the complete variable domain reads SQTIHQWPATLVQPVGSPLSLECTVEGTSNPNLYWYRQAAGRGLQLLFYSVGIGQISSEVPQNLSASRPQDRQFILSSKKLLLSDSGFYLCAWSPGNTIYFGEGSWLTVV.